The rows below give T cell receptor beta chains drawn from one sample of a study of T-cell reconstitution after alpha-beta-depleted transplantation in children. Using its own MiXCR run on the PCR reads, TCRdb lists one record per CDR3 protein. Of approximately 240,000 distinct CDR3 sequences in the sample, about a tenth were seen once. Material: PBMCs, obtained before TCRalphabeta/CD19-depleted stem cell transplant. The receptors stem from a child in the first two years of life with acute myeloid leukemia, due to receive a stem cell transplant. Each CDR3 is given with its conserved first and last residue. A D gene is named only where the DNA matches it firmly. Where a row states a size, it is once, few, many or the class of an expanded clone; other rows omit it.

size	V	J	D	DNA	CDR3
many	TRBV12-3/TRBV12-4	TRBJ2-1	.	TGTGCCAGCAGTTTAGCGGGAGCGCTAAACAATGAGCAGTTCTTC	CASSLAGALNNEQFF
many	TRBV3-1	TRBJ2-7	TRBD2	TGTGCCAGCAGCCTCCCGGGACTAGCCCACGAGCAGTACTTC	CASSLPGLAHEQYF
many	TRBV4-1	TRBJ1-1	.	TGCGCCAGCAGCCATTGGGCCAGGGACACTGAAGCTTTCTTT	CASSHWARDTEAFF
many	TRBV4-1	TRBJ2-3	TRBD1	TGCGCCAGCAGTCCTAGGGGGCTAGCAGATACGCAGTATTTT	CASSPRGLADTQYF
many	TRBV4-3	TRBJ2-5	.	TGCGCCAGCAGCCAGGGAGACGGGGGCGACCAGTACTTC	CASSQGDGGDQYF
many	TRBV24-1	TRBJ2-1	TRBD1	TGTGCCACCAGTGATTCCGGACAGGGACCCCGGACGGTATGGGGCACCTACAATGAGCAGTTCTTC	CATSDSGQGPRTVWGTYNEQFF
many	TRBV9	TRBJ2-7	.	TGTGCCAGCAGCGTAGCGTGGAACGAGCAGTACTTC	CASSVAWNEQYF
many	TRBV5-4	TRBJ1-4	.	TGTGCCAGCAGCTGGTGGGGGATAACTAATGAAAAACTGTTTTTT	CASSWWGITNEKLFF
many	TRBV7-9	TRBJ1-1	TRBD1	TGTGCCAGCAGCCAGGGGGCTGAAGCTTTCTTT	CASSQGAEAFF
many	TRBV10-3	TRBJ2-1	TRBD1	TGTGCCATCACCCGGACAGGGGAGGGCAATGAGCAGTTCTTC	CAITRTGEGNEQFF
many	TRBV4-2	TRBJ1-6	TRBD1	TGTGCCAGCAGCCAACCGACAGGGGTTGGTAATTCACCCCTCCACTTT	CASSQPTGVGNSPLHF
many	TRBV28	TRBJ1-1	.	TGTGCCAGCAGTTTATCCCAGGGGAGGGGGACTGAAGCTTTCTTT	CASSLSQGRGTEAFF
.	TRBV7-6	TRBJ1-6	TRBD1	TGTGCCAGCAGCCTCGGACAGGTGGACTCCTATAATTCACCCCTCCACTTT	CASSLGQVDSYNSPLHF
many	TRBV9	TRBJ1-5	.	TGTGCCAGCAGCGTAGGCGAAGGCGGTAGCAATCAGCCCCAGCATTTT	CASSVGEGGSNQPQHF
many	TRBV7-6	TRBJ2-3	.	TGTGCCAGCAGTCGATCTATCGGGGGCCCGACAGATACGCAGTATTTT	CASSRSIGGPTDTQYF
many	TRBV5-1	TRBJ2-2	TRBD2	TGCGCCAGCAGCTTGGCGGCGGGAGCCCACACCGGGGAGCTGTTTTTT	CASSLAAGAHTGELFF
many	TRBV5-1	TRBJ2-3	TRBD1	TGCGCCAGCAGCGGACCGGACAGGGGGAAGGATACGCAGTATTTT	CASSGPDRGKDTQYF
few	TRBV28	TRBJ2-5	.	TGTGCCAGCACCCAGGCCCTTCTCCAAGAGACCCAGTACTTC	CASTQALLQETQYF
many	TRBV29-1	TRBJ1-2	TRBD1	TGCAGCGTTGAAGATCGGGGGACAGGTGCTAACTATGGCTACACCTTC	CSVEDRGTGANYGYTF
many	TRBV29-1	TRBJ1-1	.	TGCAGCGTTGAGTTCTTCGGGATAGGGACTGAAGCTTTCTTT	CSVEFFGIGTEAFF
many	TRBV10-3	TRBJ1-2	.	TGTGCCATCGGGACCTCAGGACACTTCAACTATGGCTACACCTTC	CAIGTSGHFNYGYTF
many	TRBV29-1	TRBJ2-5	TRBD2	TGCAGCGTTGGCCTAGCGGGGAACCAAGAGACCCAGTACTTC	CSVGLAGNQETQYF
many	TRBV20-1	TRBJ1-5	.	TGCAGTGCTAGAGAAAGTTTAAATCAGCCCCAGCATTTT	CSARESLNQPQHF
.	TRBV7-6	TRBJ1-5	.	TGTGCCAGCAGCTCAGGGGAGGATCAGCCCCAGCATTTT	CASSSGEDQPQHF
many	TRBV4-3	TRBJ1-6	TRBD1	TGCGCCAGCAGCCTGATCCGGACAGGAGCTAATTCACCCCTCCACTTT	CASSLIRTGANSPLHF
many	TRBV7-2	TRBJ2-2	.	TGTGCCAGCAGCTTCGCTCTTCCGTGGAACACCGGGGAGCTGTTTTTT	CASSFALPWNTGELFF
many	TRBV6-5	TRBJ1-2	.	TGTGCCACCAACATAGGGGGCTATGGCTACACCTTC	CATNIGGYGYTF
.	TRBV7-2	TRBJ1-6	.	TGTGCCAGCAGCCCGGACAGCCTGGAGGCGCCCCTCCACTTT	CASSPDSLEAPLHF
many	TRBV19	TRBJ2-6	.	TGTGCCAGTAGTCGGACAACTGGGGCCAACGTCCTGACTTTC	CASSRTTGANVLTF
many	TRBV7-9	TRBJ1-4	.	TGTGCCAGCAGCCGACTGACAGGCAGCATAGAAAAACTGTTTTTT	CASSRLTGSIEKLFF
many	TRBV20-1	TRBJ1-4	.	TGCAGTGCTACCACAGGGAGTTGGGCTGAAAAACTGTTTTTT	CSATTGSWAEKLFF